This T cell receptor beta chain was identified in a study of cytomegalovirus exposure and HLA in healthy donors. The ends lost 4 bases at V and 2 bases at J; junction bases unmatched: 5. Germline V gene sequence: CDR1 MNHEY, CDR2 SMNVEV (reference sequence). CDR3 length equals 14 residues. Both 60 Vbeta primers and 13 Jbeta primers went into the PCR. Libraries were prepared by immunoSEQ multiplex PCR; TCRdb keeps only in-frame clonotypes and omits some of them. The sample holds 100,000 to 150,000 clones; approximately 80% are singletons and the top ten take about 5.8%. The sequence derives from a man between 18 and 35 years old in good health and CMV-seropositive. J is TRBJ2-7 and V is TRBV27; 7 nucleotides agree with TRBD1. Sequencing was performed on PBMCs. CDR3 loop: CASSSLQGPYEQYF. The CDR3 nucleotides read TGTGCCAGCAGTTCTCTACAGGGGCCCTACGAGCAGTACTTC.